This TCR beta chain derives from a study of T cell responses to AZD1222 COVID-19 vaccine. General observations from the study: The peak T cell response came first, and repertoires were sampled only after it. Close to half of spike-specific TCRs reportedly recognize unmutated variant regions. Spike-specific TCR depth and breadth grew after two AZD1222 doses. Among AZD1222 vaccinees, only six were seropositive at baseline.

Remarks on this clone: What it recognizes is unknown.

V lost 0 bases and J lost 1, with 10 bases in between. CDR3 length: 15 residues. Germline assignment: CDR1 MNHNS and CDR2 SASEGT. Libraries were prepared by immunoSEQ multiplex PCR; TCRdb keeps only in-frame clonotypes and omits some of them. The table records fewer than 200,000 clones, around 90% of them present only once. The specimen comprised peripheral blood, sampled on day 0 of AZD1222 vaccination. This TCR was recovered from an adult in good health. The chain recombines TRBV6-1 with TRBJ2-7, with D possibly matching TRBD2 (6 bases). CDR3 coding DNA: TGTGCCAGCAGTGAAGCTAGCGGTACGTCCTACGAGCAGTACTTC. This sequence encodes CASSEASGTSYEQYF.